One T cell receptor beta chain is described in this entry. This sample stems from a study of control samples from healthy donors and cancer patients. The assay was immunoSEQ multiplex PCR, and TCRdb's table has in-frame clones only and misses some. The sample shows around 90,000 clones, more than 75% of them seen only once. Trimming at V came to 7 bases and at J to 1 base, leaving 6 bases not matched to a gene. The CDR3 is 15 residues long. CDR1 and CDR2 from the germline V gene are SGHRS and YFSETQ. The V call is TRBV5-1, the J call TRBJ2-2, with 8 bases aligning to TRBD1. This clonotype was obtained from a man aged 25-45 years in good health. The specimen was blood. The CDR3, as DNA: TGCGCCAGCCGTACAGGGGGAGGGAACACCGGGGAGCTGTTTTTT. It yields the protein CASRTGGGNTGELFF.